Below, 4 T cell receptor beta chains from the same sample are listed, as sequenced in a study of Graves' ophthalmopathy and Graves' hyperthyroidism. The authors amplified TCR beta CDR3 regions, and they did so from RNA transcripts for repertoire sequencing. Amplification began with first-round RT-PCR using HTBI primers, then second-round multiplex PCR was performed. TCRdb re-called the multiplex PCR reads with MiXCR, one entry per CDR3 protein. Here the sample spans hundreds of thousands of distinct CDR3 sequences, 22% being singletons. The sample was peripheral blood. The receptors stem from a woman aged 18-30 years with stable Graves' hyperthyroidism. Some clones in this sample may be carry-over from other donors' samples.

This clonotype was detected many times. The V and J genes are TRBV30 and TRBJ1-5; D ambiguous. With 7 bases removed from V and 0 bases from J, the gap between germline ends came to 10 bases. The germline gives CDR1 GTSNPN, CDR2 SVGIG (reference sequence). The CDR3 is made up of 13 amino acids. The DNA for the CDR3 is TGTGCCTTGGCCGCTGATAGCAATCAGCCCCAGCATTTT. Encoded protein: CALAADSNQPQHF. The full variable domain, in which reference TRBV30 and TRBJ1-5 provide the parts outside the CDR3, is SQTIHQWPATLVQPVGSPLSLECTVEGTSNPNLYWYRQAAGRGLQLLFYSVGIGQISSEVPQNLSASRPQDRQFILSSKKLLLSDSGFYLCALAADSNQPQHFGDGTRLSIL.

This clonotype was detected a few times. This chain uses TRBV6-1 with TRBJ1-5; D is undetermined. CDR1 is MNHNS and CDR2 is SASEGT in the germline V gene. The V gene lost 3 bases and the J gene lost 7 bases, with 7 bases spanning the gap. CDR3 size: 12 residues. The CDR3 DNA follows: TGTGCCAGCAGTGACCCAGGACAGCCCCAGCATTTT. It is translated as CASSDPGQPQHF.

The rearrangement uses TRBV6-1 and TRBJ2-7; the match to TRBD1 covers 11 bases. J gave up 4 bases and V 6 bases, and 2 bases lay outside the gene matches. CDR1 is MNHNS and CDR2 is SASEGT in the germline V gene. The CDR3 has 13 residues. CDR3: CASRDRGLYEQYF. Here the CDR3 DNA reads TGTGCCAGCAGGGACAGGGGGCTGTACGAGCAGTACTTC.

J is TRBJ1-5 and V is TRBV29-1; TRBD1 matches 8 bases. CDR1 and CDR2 from the germline V gene are SQVTM and ANQGSEA. This CDR3 contains 16 residues. Unmatched junction bases numbered 16, after V lost 7 bases and J lost 5 bases. DNA of the CDR3: TGCAGCGCCAAGGGTCAGGGGGCATATTTCTATCAGCCCCAGCATTTT. It translates to CSAKGQGAYFYQPQHF.